This T cell receptor beta chain was identified during a study of CXCR3-negative and CXCR3-positive naive CD8 T cells. TRB cDNA libraries were made by UMI-labeled 5' RACE. TCRdb reprocessed the 5' RACE reads, with one entry per CDR3 protein and no DNA. Recorded for this sample: over 35,000 distinct CDR3 sequences. As concerns this clonotype: Its antigen is as yet unknown.

General observations from the study: Diversity ran similarly high across both naive subsets but far lower in memory CD8+ cells. Naive CXCR3-positive and CXCR3-negative cells shared TRBV-TRBJ usage; memory cells diverged.

Germline V CDR1 and CDR2: MDHEN, SYDVKM. There are 16 residues in the CDR3. The receptor was derived from a human donor in good health. Some clones in this sample may be carry-over from other donors' samples. The sequencing sample was made of naive CXCR3- CD8+ T cells from blood. Subset defined: CD45RO-CCR7+CD27+CD95- naive CD8+ T cells lacking CXCR3 (TNR3-). The chain uses TRBV28 and TRBJ2-5; as DNA is missing, the TRBD1 call by TCRdb cannot be tested. The CDR3 sequence: CASRSQGRGDRETQYF.